Listed below are T cell receptor beta chains from one sample, sequenced in a study of cytomegalovirus exposure and HLA in healthy donors. Clones were sequenced by immunoSEQ multiplex PCR, and TCRdb holds only the in-frame ones, with some missing. The sample consists of 50,000 to 70,000 clones, 85% to 95% of them appearing once. What was sequenced was PBMCs. These receptor sequences come from a young woman in good health and CMV-seropositive. CDR3s include the opening cysteine and the closing phenylalanine or tryptophan. Each record gives: J gene, CDR3 length, V gene, D gene, clone size, CDR3 protein, CDR3 DNA. The D gene is left open where the match is weak. Not every row has a clone size; where given, it reads once, few, many or a size class.

TRBJ2-5,17,TRBV12-5,TRBD2,-,CASGLGLAGGLQETQYF,TGTGCTAGTGGTTTGGGACTAGCGGGGGGCCTCCAAGAGACCCAGTACTTC
TRBJ1-6,16,TRBV6-5,-,-,CASSYVSNQANSPLHF,TGTGCCAGCAGTTATGTGTCGAACCAGGCGAATTCACCCCTCCACTTT
TRBJ2-1,12,TRBV29-1,-,-,CSVEAGYNEQFF,TGCAGCGTTGAAGCGGGATACAATGAGCAGTTCTTC
TRBJ2-7,14,TRBV30,TRBD1,-,CAWSVGQGAGEQYF,TGTGCCTGGAGTGTTGGGCAGGGGGCGGGAGAGCAGTACTTC
TRBJ1-2,14,TRBV5-1,TRBD1,-,CASSLGGQGVGYTF,TGCGCCAGCAGCTTAGGTGGACAGGGAGTTGGCTACACCTTC
TRBJ2-1,16,TRBV9,-,once,CASSVDASRGSHEQFF,TGTGCCAGCAGCGTAGATGCCTCAAGAGGGAGCCATGAGCAGTTCTTC
TRBJ2-7,15,TRBV19,-,-,CASSIGGQDSYEQYF,TGTGCCAGTAGTATAGGAGGGCAGGACTCCTACGAGCAGTACTTC
TRBJ2-5,12,TRBV28,-,-,CATRSQEETQYF,TGTGCCACCCGGTCTCAGGAAGAGACCCAGTACTTC
TRBJ2-3,15,TRBV9,TRBD1,-,CASSAQPTGENTQYF,TGTGCCAGCAGCGCCCAGCCAACAGGGGAAAATACGCAGTATTTT
TRBJ2-1,20,TRBV13,-,-,CASSLVSLEQGGSGDNEQFF,TGTGCCAGCAGCTTAGTATCGCTTGAACAGGGCGGATCTGGGGACAATGAGCAGTTCTTC
TRBJ1-5,13,TRBV6-5,-,-,CASSGDSNQPQHF,TGTGCCAGCAGCGGGGATAGCAATCAGCCCCAGCATTTT
TRBJ1-1,14,TRBV6-1,TRBD1,once,CASRSDRANTEAFF,TGTGCCAGCAGGAGCGACAGGGCGAACACTGAAGCTTTCTTT
TRBJ1-1,14,TRBV13,-,-,CASSYVSRNTEAFF,TGTGCCAGCAGCTACGTCTCGAGGAACACTGAAGCTTTCTTT
TRBJ2-3,18,TRBV6-4,-,-,CASSDQGGSQGGTDTQYF,TGTGCCAGCAGTGACCAGGGAGGGTCACAGGGGGGCACAGATACGCAGTATTTT
TRBJ2-7,14,TRBV7-9,-,-,CASSPLRTSYEQYF,TGTGCCAGCAGCCCCCTAAGAACCTCCTACGAGCAGTACTTC
TRBJ2-7,14,TRBV5-1,TRBD1,-,CASGQGSGFYEQYF,TGCGCCAGCGGACAGGGGTCCGGATTTTACGAGCAGTACTTC
TRBJ1-1,14,TRBV4-1,-,-,CASSQRGLNTEAFF,TGCGCCAGCAGCCAAAGGGGGTTGAACACTGAAGCTTTCTTT
TRBJ1-5,15,TRBV6-1,TRBD1,-,CASSEGVGGDQPQHF,TGTGCCAGCAGTGAAGGGGTAGGGGGCGATCAGCCCCAGCATTTT
TRBJ1-2,15,TRBV28,TRBD1,-,CASSLGGTGYYGYTF,TGTGCCAGCAGTTTGGGGGGGACAGGGTACTATGGCTACACCTTC
TRBJ2-3,14,TRBV6-5,-,-,CASSLRGYTDTQYF,TGTGCCAGCAGCCTACGGGGGTACACAGATACGCAGTATTTT
TRBJ1-4,17,TRBV7-9,-,-,CASSLEEGWGFNEKLFF,TGTGCCAGCAGCTTAGAGGAGGGCTGGGGCTTTAATGAAAAACTGTTTTTT
TRBJ2-7,14,TRBV5-1,-,-,CASSSDGTSYEQYF,TGCGCCAGCAGCTCGGACGGGACTTCTTACGAGCAGTACTTC
TRBJ2-7,14,TRBV15,TRBD1,-,CATSSRDRGSEQYF,TGTGCCACCAGCAGCCGGGACAGGGGAAGCGAGCAGTACTTC
TRBJ2-7,14,TRBV19,TRBD2,-,CASGRASGAYEQYF,TGTGCCAGTGGGAGGGCTAGCGGGGCCTACGAGCAGTACTTC
TRBJ1-6,16,TRBV27,-,-,CASSLTVPPYNSPLHF,TGTGCCAGCAGTTTGACAGTACCACCCTATAATTCACCCCTCCACTTT
TRBJ2-2,15,TRBV6-5,TRBD1,-,CASSQTGGDTGELFF,TGTGCCAGCAGCCAGACAGGGGGGGACACCGGGGAGCTGTTTTTT
TRBJ1-1,15,TRBV28,-,-,CASSPQGQTNTEAFF,TGTGCCAGCAGCCCTCAGGGGCAGACCAACACTGAAGCTTTCTTT
TRBJ2-1,13,TRBV29-1,TRBD2,-,CSAGTSGNNEQFF,TGCAGCGCGGGGACTAGCGGTAACAATGAGCAGTTCTTC
TRBJ1-2,14,TRBV6-1,-,-,CASSEAQGNYGYTF,TGTGCCAGCAGTGAAGCCCAGGGTAACTATGGCTACACCTTC
TRBJ2-7,15,TRBV7-6,-,-,CASSLSRSGSYEQYF,TGTGCCAGCAGCTTATCGAGGTCAGGGTCCTACGAGCAGTACTTC
TRBJ1-5,14,TRBV15,TRBD1,-,CATSSNRGSQPQHF,TGTGCCACCAGCAGCAACAGGGGTAGTCAGCCCCAGCATTTT
TRBJ2-7,16,TRBV18,-,-,CASSLFGGQSSYEQYF,TGTGCCAGCTCACTTTTTGGAGGACAGAGCTCCTACGAGCAGTACTTC
TRBJ2-3,16,TRBV5-1,TRBD2,medium-sized,CASSWTSGDPTDTQYF,TGCGCCAGCAGCTGGACTAGCGGGGATCCCACAGATACGCAGTATTTT
TRBJ2-5,17,TRBV7-8,-,-,CASSLVGAGGYQETQYF,TGTGCCAGCAGCTTAGTTGGCGCAGGGGGGTACCAAGAGACCCAGTACTTC
TRBJ1-6,15,TRBV19,-,once,CASSLGLNTPSPLHF,TGTGCCAGTAGTCTTGGGCTCAACACCCCTTCACCCCTCCACTTT
TRBJ2-2,15,TRBV5-5,TRBD2,-,CASSSTSGNTGELFF,TGTGCCAGCAGCTCTACTAGCGGAAACACCGGGGAGCTGTTTTTT
TRBJ2-5,14,TRBV6-1,TRBD1,once,CASSERQGRETQYF,TGTGCCAGCAGTGAAAGACAGGGGCGAGAGACCCAGTACTTC
TRBJ2-7,15,TRBV5-1,-,once,CASSLGPPPGGEQYF,TGCGCCAGCAGCTTGGGGCCTCCTCCGGGTGGGGAGCAGTACTTC
TRBJ1-5,15,TRBV4-2,-,-,CASSSTEDSNQPQHF,TGTGCCAGCAGTTCGACAGAAGATAGCAATCAGCCCCAGCATTTT
TRBJ2-7,15,TRBV4-2,TRBD1,-,CASSQEGQDPYEQYF,TGTGCCAGCAGCCAAGAGGGACAGGACCCCTACGAGCAGTACTTC
TRBJ2-5,16,TRBV2,TRBD2,-,CASSWTSGRMEETQYF,TGTGCCAGCAGCTGGACTAGCGGGAGGATGGAGGAGACCCAGTACTTC
TRBJ2-1,19,TRBV9,TRBD2,-,CASRENRLAGPTNYNEQFF,TGTGCCAGCAGGGAGAATCGACTAGCGGGCCCAACAAACTACAATGAGCAGTTCTTC
TRBJ1-2,17,TRBV25-1,-,-,CASSERGTTGHGGGYTF,TGTGCCAGCAGTGAAAGAGGGACAACGGGACACGGAGGTGGCTACACCTTC
TRBJ2-2,14,TRBV2,-,-,CASSEAGAAGELFF,TGTGCCAGCAGTGAGGCGGGGGCGGCCGGGGAGCTGTTTTTT
TRBJ1-6,16,TRBV30,-,-,CASSMAVTSYNSPLHF,TGTGCCAGCAGTATGGCGGTAACTTCCTATAATTCACCCCTCCACTTT
TRBJ2-1,15,TRBV4-2,TRBD2,-,CASSQELAGYNEQFF,TGTGCCAGCAGCCAAGAGCTAGCGGGCTACAATGAGCAGTTCTTC
TRBJ2-3,14,TRBV2,-,-,CASSVEGGGDTQYF,TGTGCCAGCAGCGTCGAAGGGGGAGGGGATACGCAGTATTTT